The 26 T cell receptor beta chains presented below share a single source sample, sequenced in a study of T cells in Graves' hyperthyroidism and ophthalmopathy. Amplification of TCR beta CDR3 regions was performed using RNA transcripts as template. The study used the HTBI primer set for a first-round RT-PCR of the TCR CDR3. TCRdb independently ran MiXCR on the multiplex PCR reads; one entry per CDR3 protein. The table lists about 210,000 distinct CDR3 sequences, 15% to 20% of them singletons, with roughly 50% in the top ten. Sequencing was carried out using blood. The receptors come from a man aged 50 to 60 with Graves' hyperthyroidism.

This clonotype came up many times. The rearrangement joins TRBV28 to TRBJ2-2; D may match TRBD1 or TRBD2 (5 bases each). The CDR3 has 14 residues. V gave up 6 bases and J gave up 4 bases, with 12 bases separating them. Germline assignment: CDR1 MDHEN and CDR2 SYDVKM. The CDR3 DNA reads as TGTGCCAGCAGGGGGACCGCGGGCACCGGGGAGCTGTTTTTT. It codes for CASRGTAGTGELFF. The entire variable domain, with the rest obtained from reference TRBV28 and TRBJ2-2, is as follows: DVKVTQSSRYLVKRTGEKVFLECVQDMDHENMFWYRQDPGLGLRLIYFSYDVKMKEKGDIPEGYSVSREKKERFSLILESASTNQTSMYLCASRGTAGTGELFFGEGSRLTVL.

This clonotype was picked up a small number of times. The genes are TRBV7-9 and TRBJ2-1; D uncertain. Germline values: CDR1 SEHNR, CDR2 FQNEAQ (reference sequence). The CDR3 extends over 14 amino acids. V was clipped by 5 bases and J by 4 bases, with 12 bases between them. CDR3 protein: CASSPPVGYNEQFF. The CDR3 coding sequence is TGTGCCAGCAGCCCGCCTGTAGGGTACAATGAGCAGTTCTTC.

This clonotype was recorded many times. CDR3 residues: CSASGPTLNEQFF. The CDR3 nucleotides read TGCAGTGCTAGCGGGCCGACTCTGAATGAGCAGTTCTTC. The chain is built from TRBV20-1 and TRBJ2-1; D not resolved. The CDR3 is 13 amino acids. Germline CDR1 reads DFQATT; CDR2 reads SNEGSKA (reference sequence). The V gene lost 3 bases and the J gene lost 7 bases, with 13 bases spanning the gap.

This clonotype was picked up many times. The chain recombines TRBV18 with TRBJ2-7, with 8 bases lining up with TRBD1. V was pared by 5 bases and J by 6 bases, with 9 bases of the junction left unmatched. The CDR3 totals 14 residues. Germline lookup yields CDR1 KGHSH and CDR2 LQKENI. CDR3 sequence (DNA): TGTGCCAGCTCAGAAGGAGGACAGGGATCCGAGCAGTACTTC. Residues: CASSEGGQGSEQYF.

At least ten counts were recorded for this clonotype. The J gene is TRBJ2-7, the V gene TRBV11-3, with no clear D. The ends were cut back, 6 bases at V and 4 bases at J, with 16 bases in the middle. The CDR3 covers 14 residues. Germline CDR1 reads SGHNT; CDR2 reads YENEEA. The DNA for the CDR3 is TGTGCCAGCAGTCACCGCCGGCCCCCATACGAGCAGTACTTC. As protein: CASSHRRPPYEQYF.

This clonotype was picked up many times. The genes are TRBV18 and TRBJ2-1; TRBD1 agrees at 9 bases. The length of the CDR3 is 15 residues. Germline V gene lookup returns CDR1 KGHSH and CDR2 LQKENI. The junction had 6 bases not matched to a gene; V was cut back by 3 bases and J by 6 bases. CDR3 DNA: TGTGCCAGCTCACCGGGGACAGGGAGGGTCAATGAGCAGTTCTTC. It codes for CASSPGTGRVNEQFF.

The J gene is TRBJ2-6, the V gene TRBV5-5, with a possible D match to TRBD2 (6 bases). The CDR3 contains 15 residues. V dropped 3 bases and J dropped 0 bases, with 7 bases sitting between them. The germline gives CDR1 SGHKS, CDR2 YYEKEE (reference sequence). The CDR3 nucleotides are TGTGCCAGCAGCTGGGGGGTCTCTGGGGCCAACGTCCTGACTTTC. Its translation: CASSWGVSGANVLTF.

The chain has TRBV7-2 and TRBJ1-2, with D perhaps matching TRBD1 (6 bases). Germline CDR1 reads SGHTA; CDR2 reads FQGNSA. The V and J ends lost 3 bases and 4 bases respectively, with 12 bases between them. The CDR3 loop spans 14 amino acids. CDR3 protein: CASSFWGAGYGYTF. In nucleotides, the CDR3 is TGTGCCAGCAGCTTCTGGGGGGCGGGCTATGGCTACACCTTC.

This clonotype was recorded a few times. CDR3 region: CASSYGTYSQETQYF. CDR3 DNA: TGTGCCAGCAGTTACGGGACTTACTCTCAAGAGACCCAGTACTTC. The chain combines TRBV6-2 or TRBV6-3 with TRBJ2-5; D perhaps matches TRBD2 (6 bases). Trimming took 2 bases from V and 2 from J, leaving 12 bases between them. This CDR3 contains 15 residues. CDR1 and CDR2 (germline): MNHEY, SVGEGT.

This chain links TRBV2 with TRBJ1-5; 8 nucleotides align to TRBD1. J gave up 1 base and V 8 bases, and 10 bases lay outside the gene matches. This CDR3 is built from 16 residues. Germline V gives CDR1 SNHLY, CDR2 FYNNEI. CDR3 in DNA: TGTGCCAGCGACCCTGGACAGGGTATGAGCAATCAGCCCCAGCATTTT. It encodes CASDPGQGMSNQPQHF. The full variable domain, in which reference TRBV2 and TRBJ1-5 provide the parts outside the CDR3, is EPEVTQTPSHQVTQMGQEVILRCVPISNHLYFYWYRQILGQKVEFLVSFYNNEISEKSEIFDDQFSVERPDGSNFTLKIRSTKLEDSAMYFCASDPGQGMSNQPQHFGDGTRLSIL.

This clonotype was observed many times. The V call is TRBV20-1, the J call TRBJ2-7, with TRBD2 matching over 8 bases. Per the germline V gene, CDR1 is DFQATT and CDR2 is SNEGSKA (reference sequence). Trimming cost V 6 bases and J 7 bases; bases outside gene matches: 14. The CDR3 extends over 14 amino acids. CDR3 sequence: CSAPERSGGSEQYF. The DNA of the CDR3 is TGCAGTGCGCCCGAACGATCGGGAGGGAGTGAGCAGTACTTC.

The V call is TRBV29-1, the J call TRBJ1-1; weak D call: TRBD1 (5 bases). The V end lost 6 bases, the J end lost 2 bases, and 16 bases lay between the germline ends. The CDR3 runs 14 residues. Germline CDR1 is SQVTM and CDR2 is ANQGSEA. CDR3 nucleotide sequence: TGCAGCGTCCTCATAGGGGCCTCTAACACTGAAGCTTTCTTT. Protein product: CSVLIGASNTEAFF.

The J gene is TRBJ1-3, the V gene TRBV4-3; the D is unclear. V dropped 0 bases and J dropped 3 bases, with 6 bases sitting between them. This CDR3 region has 14 residues. Germline V gene sequence: CDR1 LGHNA, CDR2 YSLEER. CDR3 bases: TGCGCCAGCAGCCAAGAAACAAGTGGAAACACCATATATTTT. Translated: CASSQETSGNTIYF.

This clonotype has more than one count but fewer than ten. The V gene is TRBV7-9, the J gene TRBJ2-5; 8 bases align to TRBD1. Per germline, CDR1 SEHNR and CDR2 FQNEAQ (reference sequence). The CDR3 extends over 14 amino acids. V dropped 5 bases and J dropped 7; count of bases not matched to a gene: 9. CDR3 nucleotide sequence: TGTGCCAGCAGCCCCGGGACAGGTGAAGTGACCCAGTACTTC. It yields the protein CASSPGTGEVTQYF.

This clonotype occurred a few times. This may stem from a read error, because a much larger clone lies one nucleotide away. This chain uses TRBV11-2 with TRBJ2-1, with 8 positions matching TRBD2. Germline CDR1 reads SGHAT; CDR2 reads FQNNGV. The CDR3 runs 16 residues. CDR3 DNA: TGTGTCAGCAGCTCTATCAAGCGGGAGAGCTACAATGAGCAGTTCTTC. Translated, it gives CVSSSIKRESYNEQFF.

Note on this clonotype: This may be a read error: a much more frequent sequence differs by one nucleotide. The V and J genes are TRBV28 and TRBJ2-7, with D perhaps being TRBD1 or TRBD2 (6 bases each). Germline loops: CDR1 MDHEN, CDR2 SYDVKM. The CDR3 is 15 amino acids. Trimming removed 5 bases at V and 5 bases at J, with 19 bases between. CDR3 amino acids: CASSTLVGGYNEQYF. The DNA for the CDR3 is TGTGCCAGCAGTACCCTGGTAGGGGGGTACAACGAGCAGTACTTC.

This clonotype turned up a few times. A junction boundary mismatches the germline segment, possibly from a read error. The gene calls are TRBV28 and TRBJ1-5, with 8 nucleotides matching TRBD1. The CDR3 contains 17 residues. The V gene's germline CDR1 is MDHEN and CDR2 SYDVKM. Here the CDR3 reads CASSLWTGNVRDQPQHF. The CDR3 coding sequence is TGTGCCAGCAGTCTATGGACAGGGAACGTGCGTGATCAGCCCCAGCATTTT.

V gene TRBV16 combines with J gene TRBJ1-1; no firm D call. The V end lost 0 bases, the J end lost 1 base, and 6 bases lay between the germline ends. The V gene's germline CDR1 is KGHSY and CDR2 FQNENV. CDR3 length equals 14 residues. The chain's CDR3 is CASSQSTANTEAFF. DNA for the CDR3: TGTGCCAGCAGCCAATCCACAGCGAACACTGAAGCTTTCTTT.

This clonotype was detected ten times or more. V and J are TRBV6-1 and TRBJ2-1, with TRBD2 matching over 14 bases. V shed 6 bases, J shed 6 bases, and the junction held 16 bases outside the gene matches. CDR1 MNHNS and CDR2 SASEGT come from the germline V gene. CDR3 size: 19 residues. In DNA form, the CDR3 reads TGTGCCAGCAGCCCACTCCCACTCACGACTAGCGGGAGGGTCAATGAGCAGTTCTTC. Translating it yields CASSPLPLTTSGRVNEQFF.

In this sample, this clonotype turned up once. The gene calls are TRBV3-1 and TRBJ2-1; 7 nucleotides align to TRBD2. This CDR3 contains 14 residues. The germline CDR1 and CDR2 sequences are LGHDT and YNNKEL (reference sequence). The V segment lost 2 bases and the J segment 2 bases; nucleotides outside the gene matches: 0. The CDR3 DNA follows: TGTGCCAGCAGCCAACTAGCGGCCTACAATGAGCAGTTCTTC. Protein product: CASSQLAAYNEQFF.

V usage is TRBV20-1 and J usage is TRBJ2-1; TRBD1 agrees at 9 bases. CDR1 and CDR2 from the germline V gene are DFQATT and SNEGSKA (reference sequence). The CDR3 has 19 amino acids. V lost 5 bases and J lost 2; bases outside the gene matches: 19. The CDR3 spells CSAEWGWTGEKLPYNEQFF. The CDR3 bases are TGCAGTGCTGAATGGGGCTGGACAGGGGAAAAATTACCCTACAATGAGCAGTTCTTC.

V and J are TRBV11-2 and TRBJ2-7; 8 bases are a match to TRBD2. Germline values: CDR1 SGHAT, CDR2 FQNNGV. The CDR3 has 14 amino acids. V lost 2 bases to trimming and J lost 2 bases; unmatched junction nucleotides: 2. CDR3 in amino acids: CASSLSGSPYEQYF. The DNA for the CDR3 is TGTGCCAGCAGCTTAAGCGGGAGCCCCTACGAGCAGTACTTC. Full variable domain (rest looked up from reference TRBV11-2 and TRBJ2-7): EAGVAQSPRYKIIEKRQSVAFWCNPISGHATLYWYQQILGQGPKLLIQFQNNGVVDDSQLPKDRFSAERLKGVDSTLKIQPAKLEDSAVYLCASSLSGSPYEQYFGPGTRLTVT.

V gene TRBV7-2 combines with J gene TRBJ2-7; 7 bases align to TRBD2. Germline-derived CDR1 and CDR2 are SGHTA and FQGNSA. Germline trimming cut 3 bases from V and 2 bases from J; bases unmatched to any gene: 4. The CDR3 loop spans 14 amino acids. CDR3 residues: CASSFESGAYEQYF. For the CDR3, the DNA is TGTGCCAGCAGCTTCGAGAGCGGGGCCTACGAGCAGTACTTC.

The rearrangement uses TRBV6-1 and TRBJ2-1, with 7 bases aligning to TRBD2. With 7 bases clipped from V and 3 bases from J, the junction kept 9 bases outside the gene matches. This CDR3 is built from 15 residues. CDR1 is MNHNS and CDR2 is SASEGT in the germline V gene. The CDR3 spells CASKLAGPYYNEQFF. The CDR3 coding sequence is TGTGCCAGCAAATTAGCGGGCCCATACTACAATGAGCAGTTCTTC.

This clonotype came up many times. This rearrangement joins TRBV6-2 or TRBV6-3 to TRBJ2-2; D is undetermined. Trimming took off 2 bases at V and 5 bases at J, with 9 bases between the two ends. The germline CDR1 and CDR2 sequences are MNHEY and SVGEGT. This CDR3 spans 14 amino acids. CDR3 in amino acids: CASSYLAETGELFF. The CDR3 DNA follows: TGTGCCAGCAGTTACCTGGCGGAGACCGGGGAGCTGTTTTTT.

This clonotype showed up just once. This chain links TRBV7-8 with TRBJ1-2, with 8 bases identical to TRBD1. V trimming: 1 base; J trimming: 2 bases; junction bases outside the gene matches: 3. CDR3 length: 15 amino acids. CDR1 is SGHVS, CDR2 FQNEAQ, per germline. The chain's CDR3 is CASSLGGTGNYGYTF. CDR3 in DNA: TGTGCCAGCAGCTTAGGCGGGACAGGAAACTATGGCTACACCTTC.